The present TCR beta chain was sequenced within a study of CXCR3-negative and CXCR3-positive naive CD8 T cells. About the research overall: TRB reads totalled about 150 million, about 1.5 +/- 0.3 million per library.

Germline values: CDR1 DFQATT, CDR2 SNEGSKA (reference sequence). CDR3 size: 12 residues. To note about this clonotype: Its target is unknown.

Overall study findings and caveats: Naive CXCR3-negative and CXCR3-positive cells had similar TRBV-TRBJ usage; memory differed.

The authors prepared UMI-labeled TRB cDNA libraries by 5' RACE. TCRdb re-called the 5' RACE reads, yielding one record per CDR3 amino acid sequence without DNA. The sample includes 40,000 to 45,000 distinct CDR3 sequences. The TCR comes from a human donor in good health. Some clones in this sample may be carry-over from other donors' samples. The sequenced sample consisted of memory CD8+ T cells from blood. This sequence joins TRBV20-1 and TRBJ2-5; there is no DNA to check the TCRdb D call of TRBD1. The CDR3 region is CSARWDALTQYF.